This T cell receptor (beta chain) was captured by sequencing in a study of OX40 agonist ivuxolimab in advanced cancers. Using immunoSEQ multiplex PCR, the repertoire was profiled, and TCRdb retains in-frame clones only, with some absent. The table includes some 110,000 clones, around nine tenths detected once. J was trimmed by 6 bases and V by 7 bases; bases with no gene match: 3. The CDR3 has 11 residues. In germline, CDR1 is DFQATT, CDR2 SNEGSKA (reference sequence). Systemic immunosuppression or a history of autoimmune disease excluded patients. The chain combines TRBV20-1 with TRBJ2-7; TRBD2 agrees at 10 bases. The origin of this receptor is an adult with an advanced solid tumor such as melanoma, head and neck, liver or kidney cancer. The sample here was CD4+ or CD8+ T cells sorted from blood, taken in a trial of the OX40 agonist ivuxolimab. CDR3 sequence reads: CSGLAGVEQYF. The CDR3, as DNA: TGCAGTGGTCTAGCGGGGGTCGAGCAGTACTTC.